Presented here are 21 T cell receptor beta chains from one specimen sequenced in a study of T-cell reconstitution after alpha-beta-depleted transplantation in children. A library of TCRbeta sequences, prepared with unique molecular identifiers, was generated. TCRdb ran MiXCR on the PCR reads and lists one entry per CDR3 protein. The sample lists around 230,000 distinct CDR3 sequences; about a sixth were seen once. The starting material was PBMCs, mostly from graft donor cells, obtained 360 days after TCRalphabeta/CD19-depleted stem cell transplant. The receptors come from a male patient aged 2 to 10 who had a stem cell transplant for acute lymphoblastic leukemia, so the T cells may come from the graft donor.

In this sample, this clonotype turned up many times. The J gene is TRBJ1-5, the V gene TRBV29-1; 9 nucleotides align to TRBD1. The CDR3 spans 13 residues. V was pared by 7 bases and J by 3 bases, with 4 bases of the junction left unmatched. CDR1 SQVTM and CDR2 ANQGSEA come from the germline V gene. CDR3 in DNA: TGCAGCGCGACAGGGGGGAACAATCAGCCCCAGCATTTT. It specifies CSATGGNNQPQHF.

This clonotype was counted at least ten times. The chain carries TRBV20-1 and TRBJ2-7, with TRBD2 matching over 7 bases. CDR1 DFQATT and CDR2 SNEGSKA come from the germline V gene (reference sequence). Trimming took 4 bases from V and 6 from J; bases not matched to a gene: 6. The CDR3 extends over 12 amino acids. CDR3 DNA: TGCAGTGCTAATCGGGAGGTACGCGAGCAGTACTTC. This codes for CSANREVREQYF.

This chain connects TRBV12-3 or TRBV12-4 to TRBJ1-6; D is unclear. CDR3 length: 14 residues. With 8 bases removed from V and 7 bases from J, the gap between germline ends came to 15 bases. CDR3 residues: CASGVGGGNSPLHF. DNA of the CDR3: TGTGCCAGCGGGGTTGGAGGCGGGAATTCACCCCTCCACTTT.

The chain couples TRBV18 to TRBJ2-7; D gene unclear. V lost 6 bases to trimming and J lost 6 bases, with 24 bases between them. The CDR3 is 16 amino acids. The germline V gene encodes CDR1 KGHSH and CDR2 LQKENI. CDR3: CASSRIFLERVFEQYF. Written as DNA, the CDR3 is TGTGCCAGCTCTAGAATCTTCTTGGAACGGGTGTTCGAGCAGTACTTC.

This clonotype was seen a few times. The CDR3 nucleotides read TGTGCCAGCAGTTCCCCCCTCGGGACAGGGTCCTCCTACGAGCAGTACTTC. Its translation is CASSSPLGTGSSYEQYF. The rearrangement uses TRBV12-3 or TRBV12-4 and TRBJ2-7; 9 bases align to TRBD1. Trimming took 4 bases from V and 0 from J; bases not matched to a gene: 10. CDR3 length: 17 amino acids.

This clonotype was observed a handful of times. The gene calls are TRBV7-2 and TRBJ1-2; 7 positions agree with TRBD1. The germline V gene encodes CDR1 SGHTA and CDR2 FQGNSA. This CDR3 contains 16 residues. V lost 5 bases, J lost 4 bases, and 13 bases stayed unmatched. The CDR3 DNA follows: TGTGCCAGCAGCATTAGAGACAGGGACAATTCCTATGGCTACACCTTC. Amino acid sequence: CASSIRDRDNSYGYTF.

CDR3 nucleotides: TGTGCCAGCAGTTTGCTGGCCCGGAGCACTGAAGCTTTCTTT. Protein: CASSLLARSTEAFF. The chain uses TRBV27 and TRBJ1-1; D uncertain. V was shortened by 3 bases and J by 4 bases, with 12 bases between the two germline ends. Germline CDR1 reads MNHEY; CDR2 reads SMNVEV (reference sequence). The length of the CDR3 is 14 residues.

The CDR3 nucleotides are TGTGCCAGCAGCCAGGGGACTGGACGACAAGAGACCCAGTACTTC. Amino acids: CASSQGTGRQETQYF. V and J are TRBV3-1 and TRBJ2-5; tentatively, D is TRBD2 (6 bases). This CDR3 is built from 15 residues. The V gene lost 3 bases and the J gene lost 2 bases, with 13 bases spanning the gap. Germline CDR1 is LGHDT and CDR2 is YNNKEL (reference sequence).

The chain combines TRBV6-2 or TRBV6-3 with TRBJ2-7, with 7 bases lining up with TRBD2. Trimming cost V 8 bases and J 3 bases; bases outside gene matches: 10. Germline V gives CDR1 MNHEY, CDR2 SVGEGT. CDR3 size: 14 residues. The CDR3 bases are TGTGCCAGCCGCCCTAGCGGATTACACTACGAGCAGTACTTC. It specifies CASRPSGLHYEQYF.

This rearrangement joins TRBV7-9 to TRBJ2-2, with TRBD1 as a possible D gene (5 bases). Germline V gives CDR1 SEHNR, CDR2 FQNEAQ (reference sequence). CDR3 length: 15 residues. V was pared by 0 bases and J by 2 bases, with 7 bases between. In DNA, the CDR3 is TGTGCCAGCAGCTTAGCAGACAGAAACACCGGGGAGCTGTTTTTT. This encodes CASSLADRNTGELFF.

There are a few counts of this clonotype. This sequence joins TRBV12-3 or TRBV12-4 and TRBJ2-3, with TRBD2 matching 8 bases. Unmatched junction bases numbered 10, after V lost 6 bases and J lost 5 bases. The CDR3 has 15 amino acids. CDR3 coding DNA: TGTGCCAGCAGCTTTCGCGGGGGGCGGGGAGATACGCAGTATTTT. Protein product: CASSFRGGRGDTQYF.

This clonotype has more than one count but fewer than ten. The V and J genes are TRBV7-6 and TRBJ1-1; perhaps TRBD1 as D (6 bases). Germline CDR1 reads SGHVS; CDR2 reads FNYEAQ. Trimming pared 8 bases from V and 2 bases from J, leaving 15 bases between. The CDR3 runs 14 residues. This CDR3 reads CASGPLGANTEAFF. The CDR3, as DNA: TGTGCCAGCGGACCGTTGGGGGCTAACACTGAAGCTTTCTTT. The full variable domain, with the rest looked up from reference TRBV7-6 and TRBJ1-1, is GAGVSQSPRYKVTKRGQDVALRCDPISGHVSLYWYRQALGQGPEFLTYFNYEAQQDKSGLPNDRFSAERPEGSISTLTIQRTEQRDSAMYRCASGPLGANTEAFFGQGTRLTVV.

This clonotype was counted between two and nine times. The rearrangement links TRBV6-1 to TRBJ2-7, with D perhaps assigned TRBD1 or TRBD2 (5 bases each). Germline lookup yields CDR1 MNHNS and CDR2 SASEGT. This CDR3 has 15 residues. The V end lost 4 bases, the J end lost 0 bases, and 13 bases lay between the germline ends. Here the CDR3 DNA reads TGTGCCAGCAGTGCGGGCTTAGGGACCTCCTACGAGCAGTACTTC. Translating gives CASSAGLGTSYEQYF.

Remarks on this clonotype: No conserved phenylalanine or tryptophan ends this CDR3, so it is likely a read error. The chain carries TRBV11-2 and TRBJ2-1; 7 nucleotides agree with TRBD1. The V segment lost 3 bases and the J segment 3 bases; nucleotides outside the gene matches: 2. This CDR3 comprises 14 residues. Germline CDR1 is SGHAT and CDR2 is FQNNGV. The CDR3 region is CASSFRDSYNEQFY. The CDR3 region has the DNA TGTGCCAGCAGCTTCCGGGACAGCTACAATGAGCAGTTCTAC.

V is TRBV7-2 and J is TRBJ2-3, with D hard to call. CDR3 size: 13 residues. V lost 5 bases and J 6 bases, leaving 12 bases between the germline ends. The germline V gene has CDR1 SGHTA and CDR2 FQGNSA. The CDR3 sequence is CASSRSLKDTQYF. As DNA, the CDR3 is TGTGCCAGCAGCCGGTCCCTAAAGGATACGCAGTATTTT.

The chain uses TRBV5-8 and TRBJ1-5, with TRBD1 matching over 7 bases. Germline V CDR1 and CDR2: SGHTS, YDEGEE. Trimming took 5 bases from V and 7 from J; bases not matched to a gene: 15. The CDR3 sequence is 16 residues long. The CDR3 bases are TGTGCCAGCAGGGTTCGGACAGGCGGTTTCGGACAGCCCCAGCATTTT. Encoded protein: CASRVRTGGFGQPQHF.

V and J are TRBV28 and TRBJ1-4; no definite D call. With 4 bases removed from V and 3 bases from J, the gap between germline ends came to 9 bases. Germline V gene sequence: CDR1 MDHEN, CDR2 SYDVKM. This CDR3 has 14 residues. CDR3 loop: CASSSEPANEKLFF. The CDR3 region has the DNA TGTGCCAGCAGTTCAGAGCCGGCTAATGAAAAACTGTTTTTT.

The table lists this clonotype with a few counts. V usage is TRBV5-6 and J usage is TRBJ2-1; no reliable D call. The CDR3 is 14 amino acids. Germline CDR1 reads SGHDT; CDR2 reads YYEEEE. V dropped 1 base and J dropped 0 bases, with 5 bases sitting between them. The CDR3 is CASSLTFSYNEQFF. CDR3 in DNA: TGTGCCAGCAGCTTGACATTCTCCTACAATGAGCAGTTCTTC.

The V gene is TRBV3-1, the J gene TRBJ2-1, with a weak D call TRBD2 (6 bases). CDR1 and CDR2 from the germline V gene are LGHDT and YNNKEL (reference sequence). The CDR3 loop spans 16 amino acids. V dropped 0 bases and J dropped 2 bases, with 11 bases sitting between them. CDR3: CASSQDVAVPYNEQFF. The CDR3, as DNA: TGTGCCAGCAGCCAAGACGTAGCGGTCCCCTACAATGAGCAGTTCTTC.

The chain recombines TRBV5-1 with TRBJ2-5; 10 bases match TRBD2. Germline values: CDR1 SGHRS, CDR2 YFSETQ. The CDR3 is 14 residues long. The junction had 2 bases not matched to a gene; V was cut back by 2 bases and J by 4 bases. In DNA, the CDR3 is TGCGCCAGCAGCTTAACTAGCGGGGTAGAGACCCAGTACTTC. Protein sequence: CASSLTSGVETQYF.

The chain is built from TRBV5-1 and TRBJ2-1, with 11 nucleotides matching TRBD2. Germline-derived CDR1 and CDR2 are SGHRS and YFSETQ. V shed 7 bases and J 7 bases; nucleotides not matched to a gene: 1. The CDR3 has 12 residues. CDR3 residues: CASGTSGNEQFF. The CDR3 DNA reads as TGCGCCAGCGGGACTAGCGGAAATGAGCAGTTCTTC.